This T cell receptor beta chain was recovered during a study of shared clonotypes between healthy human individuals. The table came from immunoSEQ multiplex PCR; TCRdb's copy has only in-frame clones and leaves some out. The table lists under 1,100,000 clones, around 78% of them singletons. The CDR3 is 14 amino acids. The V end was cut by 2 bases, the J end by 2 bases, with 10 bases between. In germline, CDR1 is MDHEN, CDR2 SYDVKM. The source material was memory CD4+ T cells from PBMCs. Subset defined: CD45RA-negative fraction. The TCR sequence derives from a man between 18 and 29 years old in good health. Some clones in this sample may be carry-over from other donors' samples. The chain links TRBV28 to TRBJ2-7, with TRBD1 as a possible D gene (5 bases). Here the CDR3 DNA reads TGTGCCAGCAGTTTAGGGGCGGTTGCCTACGAGCAGTACTTC. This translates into CASSLGAVAYEQYF.